This TCR beta chain was documented in a study of CD4+ T cells in melanoma. Study observations and caveats: Reportedly, melanoma neoantigen-specific CD4+ T cells showed varied differentiation states.

After removal of 8 bases from V and 6 bases from J, the junction contained 17 bases not matched to a gene. CDR1 and CDR2 from the germline V gene are LNHDA and SQIVND (reference sequence). CDR3 length: 17 amino acids. Assay: immunoSEQ multiplex PCR; the TCRdb copy retains only in-frame clones and omits some. Of about 110,000 clones in the sample, about 92% were seen once. This clone was picked up one time. Its target is not known. The sequence derives from a human donor with melanoma. Sequencing was done on a sample of peripheral blood. J is TRBJ1-5 and V is TRBV19; 9 nucleotides align to TRBD1. The CDR3 DNA sequence: TGTGCCAGTGGCCGACAGGGGGGATTTAACGGGGGTCAGCCCCAGCATTTT. Protein: CASGRQGGFNGGQPQHF. The full variable domain, rest sourced from reference TRBV19 and TRBJ1-5, is DGGITQSPKYLFRKEGQNVTLSCEQNLNHDAMYWYRQDPGQGLRLIYYSQIVNDFQKGDIAEGYSVSREKKESFPLTVTSAQKNPTAFYLCASGRQGGFNGGQPQHFGDGTRLSIL.